This TCR beta chain derives from a study of blood T cell repertoires in COVID-19. Study as a whole: Spain, Italy and the United States supplied samples that represented acute and convalescent COVID-19.

The CDR3 covers 17 residues. CDR1 is LGHDT, CDR2 YNNKEL, per germline (reference sequence). The ends lost 0 bases at V and 7 bases at J; junction bases unmatched: 9. Authors' analysis steps: The authors estimated nucleated cell counts from reference gene primer amplification. The table came from immunoSEQ multiplex PCR; TCRdb's copy has only in-frame clones and leaves some out. V, J and clone size are those of that table, while D and trimming were read from the DNA. The sample has 90,000 to 130,000 clones; around four fifths are singletons. V usage is TRBV3-1 (or the pseudogene TRBV3-2) and J usage is TRBJ2-3; 11 positions agree with TRBD2. The sample was peripheral blood. The sequence was obtained from a woman in her sixties or seventies with acute or convalescent COVID-19. CDR3 amino acids: CASSQDDASGGLYTQYF. CDR3 nucleotide sequence: TGTGCCAGCAGCCAAGATGATGCTAGCGGGGGGTTATATACGCAGTATTTT.